Described below is a single T cell receptor beta chain sequence and its context. Germline lookup yields CDR1 SGHVS and CDR2 FNYEAQ. V gave up 0 bases and J gave up 0 bases, with 5 bases separating them. This CDR3 contains 15 residues. The data stem from a study of blood T cell repertoires in COVID-19. Overall study context: Both acute and convalescent COVID-19 samples were obtained from the United States, Italy and Spain. T cells, B-cell-depleted T cells, or PBMCs provided the cDNA or gDNA that served as material.

Authors' processing steps: Reference gene primer amplification gave nucleated cell count estimates. The table came from immunoSEQ multiplex PCR; TCRdb's copy has only in-frame clones and leaves some out. D and trimming were read from the DNA, whereas the V and J calls and clone size are those reported in that table. The table shows around 95,000 clones, with around four fifths occurring only once. This rearrangement joins TRBV7-6 to TRBJ2-2; D is undetermined. This receptor was identified in a woman between 65 and 79 years old with acute or convalescent COVID-19. The sequenced sample consisted of peripheral blood. CDR3 amino acids: CASSLAAANTGELFF. CDR3 nucleotides: TGTGCCAGCAGCTTAGCTGCAGCGAACACCGGGGAGCTGTTTTTT.